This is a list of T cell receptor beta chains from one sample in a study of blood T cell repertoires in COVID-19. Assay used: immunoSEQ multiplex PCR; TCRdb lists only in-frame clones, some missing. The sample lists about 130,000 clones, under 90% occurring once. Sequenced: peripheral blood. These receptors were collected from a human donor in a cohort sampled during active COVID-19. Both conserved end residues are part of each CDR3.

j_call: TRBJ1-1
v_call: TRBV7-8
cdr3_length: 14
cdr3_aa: CASSSEHGVSEAFF

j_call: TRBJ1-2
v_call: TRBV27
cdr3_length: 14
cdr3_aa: CASSPWDRGSGYTF

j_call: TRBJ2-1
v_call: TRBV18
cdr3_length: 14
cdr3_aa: CASSPPEVRNEQFF

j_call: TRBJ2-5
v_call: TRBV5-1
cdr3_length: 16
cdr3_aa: CASSFRRQGSRETQYF

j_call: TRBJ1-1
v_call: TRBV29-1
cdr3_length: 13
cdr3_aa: CSVEVGGNTEAFF

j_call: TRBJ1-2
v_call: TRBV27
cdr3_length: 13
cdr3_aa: CASSTTGGYGYTF

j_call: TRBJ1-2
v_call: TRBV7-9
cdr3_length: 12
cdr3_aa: CASSLGGYGYTF

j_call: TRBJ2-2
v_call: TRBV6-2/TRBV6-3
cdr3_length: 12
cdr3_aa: CASSSTLGELFF

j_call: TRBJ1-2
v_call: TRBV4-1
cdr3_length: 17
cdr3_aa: CASSQDVAGGLNYGYTF

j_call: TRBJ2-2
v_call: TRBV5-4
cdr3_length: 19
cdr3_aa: CASSSDPSGGRTGTGELFF

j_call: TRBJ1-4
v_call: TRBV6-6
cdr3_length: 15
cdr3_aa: CASSYGGRDNEKLFF

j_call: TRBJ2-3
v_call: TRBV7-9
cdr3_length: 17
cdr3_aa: CASSFVPGLAGTDTQYF

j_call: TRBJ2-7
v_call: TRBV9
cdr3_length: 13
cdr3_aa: CASSATGAGEQYF

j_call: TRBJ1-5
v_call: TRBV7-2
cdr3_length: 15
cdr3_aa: CASSFLQGADQPQHF